This TCR beta chain was found in a study of blood T cell repertoires in COVID-19. In the original workflow: Estimation of nucleated cell counts relied on the amplification of reference gene primers. This table comes from immunoSEQ multiplex PCR, and its TCRdb copy is limited to in-frame clones, with some not included. V and J calls and clone size are those listed in that table; D and trimming were worked out from the DNA. The table shows about 340,000 clones, with about 86% occurring only once. A remark on this clone: The same CDR3 is also encoded by other DNA sequences in this sample.

Source material: peripheral blood. This receptor was obtained from a man aged 25-45 years with active or convalescent COVID-19.

The CDR3 region is CASSARQGAGEKLFF. The CDR3 nucleotides read TGTGCCAGCAGCGCAAGACAGGGAGCGGGTGAAAAACTGTTTTTT. The chain joins TRBV9 to TRBJ1-4; 7 nucleotides line up with TRBD1. Germline V lookup: CDR1 SGDLS, CDR2 YYNGEE. The CDR3 is 15 amino acids. V lost 3 bases, J lost 7 bases, and 9 bases stayed unmatched.